This T cell receptor (beta chain) was sequenced in a study of human T cells and chemical hapten exposure. Overall study findings and caveats: Expanded TCRs produced significantly more large CDR3 similarity clusters than controls did. Expanded TCR counts at PT1 went up together with patch test score, a positive correlation.

TCRdb re-called the RACE reads with MiXCR, one entry per CDR3 protein. In the table there are tens of thousands of distinct CDR3 sequences, 8% to 10% of which are singletons. V was trimmed by 1 base and J by 6 bases, leaving 15 bases between them. Per the germline V gene, CDR1 is SQVTM and CDR2 is ANQGSEA. This CDR3 contains 15 residues. Indicated time point: pre-sensitization, week 0. The treatment: therapeutic diphenylcyclopropenone sensitization with weekly scalp DPC. About this clonotype itself: No antigen is known for it.

The sequences come from whole blood, collected in connection with sensitization to the hapten diphenylcyclopropenone (DPC). The sequence was collected from a woman aged 35 to 49 with alopecia areata. Some clones in this sample may be carry-over from other donors' samples. This sequence joins TRBV29-1 and TRBJ2-2; D uncertain. The CDR3 here is CSVEGTWARAGELFF. Here the CDR3 DNA reads TGCAGCGTTGAAGGTACATGGGCTCGAGCCGGGGAGCTGTTTTTT.